The 9 T cell receptor beta chains given below trace back to one sample, sequenced in a study of blood T cell repertoires in COVID-19 (dated by TCRdb to 2020 to 2021). The library was made by the immunoSEQ multiplex PCR assay. TCRdb took this table from immuneACCESS and kept in-frame rearrangements with V and J called. Such tables lack part of the clones; where checked against another copy, unresolved V genes explain under half of the gap, and the rest is unexplained. This sample comprises about 210,000 clones, about 84% of them detected only once. Roughly 13% of the sample comes from the top ten. Sequencing used peripheral blood. The source is a human donor in a cohort sampled during active COVID-19.

The V call is TRBV20-1, the J call TRBJ2-3; 10 bases map to TRBD1. In germline, CDR1 is DFQATT, CDR2 SNEGSKA (reference sequence). V dropped 3 bases and J dropped 4; count of bases not matched to a gene: 4. This CDR3 has 14 amino acids. CDR3 nucleotide sequence: TGCAGTGCTAGTGACAGGGGGCGGCCAGATACGCAGTATTTT. Its protein is CSASDRGRPDTQYF.

The CDR3 region has the DNA TGTGCCTGGAGTGTACTTCTCTGGCGGAACTACTCTGGAAACACCATATATTTT. Residues: CAWSVLLWRNYSGNTIYF. V gene TRBV30 combines with J gene TRBJ1-3; unclear D gene. V gave up 0 bases and J gave up 0 bases, with 18 bases separating them. Per the germline V gene, CDR1 is GTSNPN and CDR2 is SVGIG (reference sequence). The CDR3 has 18 amino acids.

This chain joins TRBV28 and TRBJ1-2, with TRBD1 identical over 8 bases. V lost 3 bases and J lost 5; bases outside the gene matches: 8. Per the germline V gene, CDR1 is MDHEN and CDR2 is SYDVKM. CDR3 length: 15 amino acids. The chain's CDR3 is CASSFPGQGGYGYTF. DNA of the CDR3: TGTGCCAGCAGTTTTCCTGGACAGGGTGGGTATGGCTACACCTTC.

The chain joins TRBV9 to TRBJ1-2, with 7 bases aligning to TRBD1. The CDR3 covers 15 residues. The ends lost 4 bases at V and 3 bases at J; junction bases unmatched: 9. Germline CDR1 reads SGDLS; CDR2 reads YYNGEE. CDR3 DNA sequence: TGTGCCAGCAGCTCCTCCCCACAGGGGTACTATGGCTACACCTTC. Translating gives CASSSSPQGYYGYTF.

J is TRBJ2-2 and V is TRBV24-1, with D maybe TRBD1 (5 bases). Trimming took off 6 bases at V and 2 bases at J, with 12 bases between the two ends. This CDR3 is built from 15 residues. In germline, CDR1 is KGHDR, CDR2 SFDVKD. CDR3 DNA sequence: TGTGCCACCAGTACTGCAGGGCTCAACACCGGGGAGCTGTTTTTT. The encoded protein is CATSTAGLNTGELFF.

The V and J genes are TRBV11-3 and TRBJ2-7; 9 nucleotides agree with TRBD1. This CDR3 comprises 17 residues. V lost 2 bases, J lost 3 bases, and 11 bases stayed unmatched. Germline CDR1 SGHNT, CDR2 YENEEA. Here the CDR3 DNA reads TGTGCCAGCAGCTTAAGGACAATCGGGACAGGGAGCTACGAGCAGTACTTC. Its translation is CASSLRTIGTGSYEQYF.

The rearrangement joins TRBV6-2 or TRBV6-3 to TRBJ2-7; TRBD1 matches 9 bases. The CDR3 is 16 amino acids. V trimming: 5 bases; J trimming: 2 bases; junction bases outside the gene matches: 10. Germline V gene sequence: CDR1 MNHEY, CDR2 SVGEGT. The CDR3 nucleotides read TGTGCCAGCAGTCCCCCTCCGGGACAGGGTGCCTACGAGCAGTACTTC. As protein: CASSPPPGQGAYEQYF.

The V and J genes are TRBV4-2 and TRBJ2-5; TRBD2 matches at 12 bases. V lost 4 bases, J lost 5 bases, and 11 bases stayed unmatched. CDR1 and CDR2 (germline): LGHNA, YNFKEQ. The CDR3 spans 17 residues. CDR3 sequence reads: CASSPGASGRAQETQYF. CDR3 bases: TGTGCCAGCAGCCCTGGGGCTAGCGGGAGGGCCCAGGAGACCCAGTACTTC.

This chain uses TRBV2 with TRBJ2-3; a possible D gene is TRBD1 (6 bases). Trimming stripped 4 bases from V and 2 bases from J, with 13 bases between. Germline V CDR1 and CDR2: SNHLY, FYNNEI. The CDR3 is made up of 15 amino acids. CDR3 loop: CASSAQGWDTDTQYF. Written as DNA, the CDR3 is TGTGCCAGCAGTGCACAGGGTTGGGACACAGATACGCAGTATTTT. The entire variable domain, with the rest obtained from reference TRBV2 and TRBJ2-3, is as follows: EPEVTQTPSHQVTQMGQEVILRCVPISNHLYFYWYRQILGQKVEFLVSFYNNEISEKSEIFDDQFSVERPDGSNFTLKIRSTKLEDSAMYFCASSAQGWDTDTQYFGPGTRLTVL.